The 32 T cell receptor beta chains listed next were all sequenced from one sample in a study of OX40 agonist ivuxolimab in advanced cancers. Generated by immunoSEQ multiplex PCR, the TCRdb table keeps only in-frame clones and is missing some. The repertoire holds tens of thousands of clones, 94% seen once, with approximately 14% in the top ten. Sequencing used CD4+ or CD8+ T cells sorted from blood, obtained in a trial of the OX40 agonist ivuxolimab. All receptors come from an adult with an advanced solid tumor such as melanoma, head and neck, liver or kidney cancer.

The DNA of the CDR3 is TGTGCCAGCAGTCCCCTCGGGACAGATATTAGCTCGAACACTGAAGCTTTCTTT. Translated, it gives CASSPLGTDISSNTEAFF. V and J are TRBV28 and TRBJ1-1, with TRBD1 identical over 7 bases. The germline gives CDR1 MDHEN, CDR2 SYDVKM. Trimming at V came to 5 bases and at J to 1 base, leaving 16 bases not matched to a gene. The CDR3 covers 18 residues.

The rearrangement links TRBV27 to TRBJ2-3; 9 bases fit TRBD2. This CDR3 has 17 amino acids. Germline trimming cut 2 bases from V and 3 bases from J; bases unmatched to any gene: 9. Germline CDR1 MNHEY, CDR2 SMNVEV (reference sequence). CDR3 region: CASSLLKAGGPTDTQYF. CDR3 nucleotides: TGTGCCAGCAGTTTACTAAAAGCGGGGGGCCCGACAGATACGCAGTATTTT.

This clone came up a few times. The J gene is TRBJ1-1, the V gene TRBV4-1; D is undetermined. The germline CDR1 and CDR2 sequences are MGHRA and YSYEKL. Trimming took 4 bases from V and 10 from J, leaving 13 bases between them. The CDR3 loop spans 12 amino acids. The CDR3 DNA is TGCGCCAGCAGCCCCGTCGGCGCGGTAGCTTTCTTT. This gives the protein CASSPVGAVAFF.

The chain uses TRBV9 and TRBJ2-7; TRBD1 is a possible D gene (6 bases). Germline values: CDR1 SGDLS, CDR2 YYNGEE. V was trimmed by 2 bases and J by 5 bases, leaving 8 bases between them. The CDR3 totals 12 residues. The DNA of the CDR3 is TGTGCCAGCAGCGTGACAGGTGACGAGCAGTACTTC. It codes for CASSVTGDEQYF.

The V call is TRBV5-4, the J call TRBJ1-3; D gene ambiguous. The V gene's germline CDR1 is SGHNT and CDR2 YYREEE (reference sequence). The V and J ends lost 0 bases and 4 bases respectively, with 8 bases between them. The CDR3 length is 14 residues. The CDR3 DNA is TGTGCCAGCAGCTTGGAATCGGCGGGAAACACCATATATTTT. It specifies CASSLESAGNTIYF.

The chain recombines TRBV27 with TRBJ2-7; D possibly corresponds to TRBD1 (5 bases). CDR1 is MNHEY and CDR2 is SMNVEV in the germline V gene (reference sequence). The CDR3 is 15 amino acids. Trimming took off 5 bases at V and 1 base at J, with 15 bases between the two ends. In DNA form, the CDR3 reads TGTGCCAGCAGTCTCCAGGGATTATGGTCCTACGAGCAGTACTTC. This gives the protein CASSLQGLWSYEQYF.

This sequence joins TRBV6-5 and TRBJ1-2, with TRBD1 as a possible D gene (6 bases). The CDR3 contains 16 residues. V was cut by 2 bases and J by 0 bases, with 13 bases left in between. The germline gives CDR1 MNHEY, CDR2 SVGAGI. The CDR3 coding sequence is TGTGCCAGCAGTTACGCCTACAGGGCGTCTAACTATGGCTACACCTTC. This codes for CASSYAYRASNYGYTF.

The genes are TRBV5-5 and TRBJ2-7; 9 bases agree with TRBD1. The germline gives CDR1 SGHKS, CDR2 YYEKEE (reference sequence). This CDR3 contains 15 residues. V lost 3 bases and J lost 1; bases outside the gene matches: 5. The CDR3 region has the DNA TGTGCCAGCAGCTGGGGGACAGGGCCGTCCTACGAGCAGTACTTC. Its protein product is CASSWGTGPSYEQYF.

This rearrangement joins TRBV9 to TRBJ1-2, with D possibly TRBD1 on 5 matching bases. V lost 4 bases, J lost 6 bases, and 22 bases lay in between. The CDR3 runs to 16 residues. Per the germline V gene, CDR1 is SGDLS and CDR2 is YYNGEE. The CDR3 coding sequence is TGTGCCAGCAGCCCTCGGGAGGGGCCTCGATTGGATGGCTACACCTTC. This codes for CASSPREGPRLDGYTF. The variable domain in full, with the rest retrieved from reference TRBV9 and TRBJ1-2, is DSGVTQTPKHLITATGQRVTLRCSPRSGDLSVYWYQQSLDQGLQFLIQYYNGEERAKGNILERFSAQQFPDLHSELNLSSLELGDSALYFCASSPREGPRLDGYTFGSGTRLTVV.

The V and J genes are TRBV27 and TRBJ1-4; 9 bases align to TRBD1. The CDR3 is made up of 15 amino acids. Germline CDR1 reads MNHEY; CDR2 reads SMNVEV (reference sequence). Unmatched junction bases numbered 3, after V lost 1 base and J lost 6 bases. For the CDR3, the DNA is TGTGCCAGCAGTTTATTCGACAGGGGGGATGAAAAACTGTTTTTT. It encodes CASSLFDRGDEKLFF.

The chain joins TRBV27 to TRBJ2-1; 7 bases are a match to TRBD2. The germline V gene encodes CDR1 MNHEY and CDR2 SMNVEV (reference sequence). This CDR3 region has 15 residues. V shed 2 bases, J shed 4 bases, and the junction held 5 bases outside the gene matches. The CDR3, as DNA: TGTGCCAGCAGTTTAGGGGCTAGCGGTTACAATGAGCAGTTCTTC. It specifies CASSLGASGYNEQFF.

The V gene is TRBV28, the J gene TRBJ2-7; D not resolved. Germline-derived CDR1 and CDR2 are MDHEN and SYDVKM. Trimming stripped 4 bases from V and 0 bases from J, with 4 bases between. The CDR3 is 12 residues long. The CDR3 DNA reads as TGTGCCAGCAGTTATGTCTCCTACGAGCAGTACTTC. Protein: CASSYVSYEQYF.

The CDR3 is CASSLGFSVQETQYF. CDR3 DNA: TGTGCCAGCAGTTTGGGGTTTTCGGTGCAAGAGACCCAGTACTTC. V and J are TRBV28 and TRBJ2-5; D remains unclear. The length of the CDR3 is 15 residues. CDR1 is MDHEN and CDR2 is SYDVKM in the germline V gene. V lost 3 bases and J 2 bases, leaving 13 bases between the germline ends.

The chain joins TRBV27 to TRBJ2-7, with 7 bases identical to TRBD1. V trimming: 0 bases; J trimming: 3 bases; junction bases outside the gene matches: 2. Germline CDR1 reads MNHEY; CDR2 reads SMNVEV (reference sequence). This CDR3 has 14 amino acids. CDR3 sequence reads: CASSLSGQLYEQYF. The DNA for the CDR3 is TGTGCCAGCAGTTTATCGGGACAGCTCTACGAGCAGTACTTC.

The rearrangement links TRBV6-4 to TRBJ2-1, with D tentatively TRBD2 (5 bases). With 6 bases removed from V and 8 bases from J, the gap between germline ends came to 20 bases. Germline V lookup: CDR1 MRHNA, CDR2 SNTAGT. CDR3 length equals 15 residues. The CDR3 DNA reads TGTGCCAGCAGCTTTGTCGAGGGAGTACTTGATGAGCAGTTCTTC. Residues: CASSFVEGVLDEQFF.

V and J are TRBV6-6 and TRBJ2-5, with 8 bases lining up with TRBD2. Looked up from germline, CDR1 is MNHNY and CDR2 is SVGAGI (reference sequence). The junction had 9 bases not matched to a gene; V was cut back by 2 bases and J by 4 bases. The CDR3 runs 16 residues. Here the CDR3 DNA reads TGTGCCAGCAGTTACATCGGGACTAGTGGGTCAGAGACCCAGTACTTC. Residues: CASSYIGTSGSETQYF.

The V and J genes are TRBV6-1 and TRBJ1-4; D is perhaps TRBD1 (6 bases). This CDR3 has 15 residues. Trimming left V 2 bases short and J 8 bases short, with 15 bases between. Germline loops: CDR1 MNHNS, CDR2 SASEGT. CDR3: CASSELGARTEKLFF. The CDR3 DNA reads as TGTGCCAGCAGTGAACTGGGGGCACGAACGGAAAAACTGTTTTTT.

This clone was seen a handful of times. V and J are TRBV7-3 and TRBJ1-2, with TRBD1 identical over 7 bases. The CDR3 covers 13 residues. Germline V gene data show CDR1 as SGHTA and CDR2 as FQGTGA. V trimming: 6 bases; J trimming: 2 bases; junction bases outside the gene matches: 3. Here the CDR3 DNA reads TGTGCCAGCAGTCCGGGACAGAACTATGGCTACACCTTC. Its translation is CASSPGQNYGYTF.

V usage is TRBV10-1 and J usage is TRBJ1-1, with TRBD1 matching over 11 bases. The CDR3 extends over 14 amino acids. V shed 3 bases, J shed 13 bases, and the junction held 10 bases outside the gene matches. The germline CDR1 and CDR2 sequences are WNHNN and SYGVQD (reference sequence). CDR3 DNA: TGCGCCAGCAGTGAACCGGGACAGGGGGTGCCGGGTTTCTTT. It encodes CASSEPGQGVPGFF.

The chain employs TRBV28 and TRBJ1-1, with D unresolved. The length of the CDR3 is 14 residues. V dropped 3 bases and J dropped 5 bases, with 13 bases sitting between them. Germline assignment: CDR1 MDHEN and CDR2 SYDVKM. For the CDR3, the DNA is TGTGCCAGCAGTTTCGACCCCCCGGGGACTGAAGCTTTCTTT. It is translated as CASSFDPPGTEAFF.

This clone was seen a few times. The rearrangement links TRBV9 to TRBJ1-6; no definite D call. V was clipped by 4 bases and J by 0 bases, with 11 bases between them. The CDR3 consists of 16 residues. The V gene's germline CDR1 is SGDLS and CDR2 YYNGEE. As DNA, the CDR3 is TGTGCCAGCAGCCCCTGGGAGGGCTCCTATAATTCACCCCTCCACTTT. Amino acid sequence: CASSPWEGSYNSPLHF.

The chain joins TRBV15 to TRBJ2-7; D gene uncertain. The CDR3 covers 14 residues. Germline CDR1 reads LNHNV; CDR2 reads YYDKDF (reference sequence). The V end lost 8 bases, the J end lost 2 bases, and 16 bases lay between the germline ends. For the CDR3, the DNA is TGTGCCACCTCTCCCGGGTCTTCCACCTACGAGCAGTACTTC. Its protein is CATSPGSSTYEQYF. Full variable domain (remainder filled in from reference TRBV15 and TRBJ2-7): DAMVIQNPRYQVTQFGKPVTLSCSQTLNHNVMYWYQQKSSQAPKLLFHYYDKDFNNEADTPDNFQSRRPNTSFCFLDIRSPGLGDTAMYLCATSPGSSTYEQYFGPGTRLTVT.

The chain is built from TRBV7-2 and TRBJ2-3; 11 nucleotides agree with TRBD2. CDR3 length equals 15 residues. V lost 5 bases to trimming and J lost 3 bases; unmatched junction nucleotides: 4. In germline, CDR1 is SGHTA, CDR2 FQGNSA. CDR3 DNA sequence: TGTGCCAGCAGCCTTCTAGCGGGGGGAACAGATACGCAGTATTTT. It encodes CASSLLAGGTDTQYF. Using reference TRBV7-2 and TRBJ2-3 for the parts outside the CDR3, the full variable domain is GAGVSQSPSNKVTEKGKDVELRCDPISGHTALYWYRQSLGQGLEFLIYFQGNSAPDKSGLPSDRFSAERTGGSVSTLTIQRTQQEDSAVYLCASSLLAGGTDTQYFGPGTRLTVL.

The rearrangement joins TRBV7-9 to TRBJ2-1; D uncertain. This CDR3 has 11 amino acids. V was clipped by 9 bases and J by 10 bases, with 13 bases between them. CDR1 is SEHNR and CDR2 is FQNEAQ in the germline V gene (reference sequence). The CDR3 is CASRPAQEQFF. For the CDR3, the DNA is TGTGCCAGTCGACCCGCGCAGGAGCAGTTCTTC.

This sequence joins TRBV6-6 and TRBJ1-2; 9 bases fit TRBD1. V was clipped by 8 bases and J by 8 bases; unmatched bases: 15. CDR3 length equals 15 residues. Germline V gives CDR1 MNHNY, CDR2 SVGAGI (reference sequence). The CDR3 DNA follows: TGTGCCAGCTCAATCAAATGGACAGGGGATCTCGGCTACACCTTC. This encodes CASSIKWTGDLGYTF.

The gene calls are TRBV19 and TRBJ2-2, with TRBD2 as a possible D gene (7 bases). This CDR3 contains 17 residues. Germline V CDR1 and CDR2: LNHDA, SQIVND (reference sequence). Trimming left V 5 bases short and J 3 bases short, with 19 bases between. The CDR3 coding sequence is TGTGCCAGTAGTTTCCCGGAGGGGGGGAGTGACACCGGGGAGCTGTTTTTT. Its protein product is CASSFPEGGSDTGELFF.

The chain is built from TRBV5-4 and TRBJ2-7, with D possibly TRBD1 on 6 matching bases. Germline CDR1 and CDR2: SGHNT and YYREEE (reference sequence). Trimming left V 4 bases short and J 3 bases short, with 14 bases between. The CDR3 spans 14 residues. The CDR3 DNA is TGTGCCAGCAGCCACCCCGGGACACACTACGAGCAGTACTTC. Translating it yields CASSHPGTHYEQYF.

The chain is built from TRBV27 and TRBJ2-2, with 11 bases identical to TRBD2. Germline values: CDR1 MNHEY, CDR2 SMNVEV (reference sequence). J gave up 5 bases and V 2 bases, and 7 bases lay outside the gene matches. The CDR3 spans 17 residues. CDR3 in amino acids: CASSLIGTSGITGELFF. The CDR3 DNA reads TGTGCCAGCAGTTTAATCGGGACTAGCGGTATTACCGGGGAGCTGTTTTTT.

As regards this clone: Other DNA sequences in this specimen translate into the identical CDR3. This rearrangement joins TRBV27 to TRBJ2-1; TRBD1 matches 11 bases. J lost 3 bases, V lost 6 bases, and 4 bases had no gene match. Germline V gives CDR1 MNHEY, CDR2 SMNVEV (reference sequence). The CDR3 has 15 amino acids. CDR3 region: CASSPGTGGYNEQFF. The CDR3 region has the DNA TGTGCCAGCAGCCCCGGGACAGGGGGCTACAATGAGCAGTTCTTC.

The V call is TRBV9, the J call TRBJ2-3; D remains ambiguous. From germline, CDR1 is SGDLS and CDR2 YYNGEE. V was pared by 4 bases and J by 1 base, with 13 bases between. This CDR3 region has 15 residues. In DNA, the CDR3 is TGTGCCAGCAGCTTAGGTGGGGTGGGCACAGATACGCAGTATTTT. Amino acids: CASSLGGVGTDTQYF.

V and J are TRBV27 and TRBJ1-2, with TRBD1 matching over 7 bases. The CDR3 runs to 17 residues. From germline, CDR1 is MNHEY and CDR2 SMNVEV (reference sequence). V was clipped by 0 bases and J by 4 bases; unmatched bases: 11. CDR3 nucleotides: TGTGCCAGCAGTTTATCTAGGGGGGACAGAATACTCTATGGCTACACCTTC. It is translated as CASSLSRGDRILYGYTF.

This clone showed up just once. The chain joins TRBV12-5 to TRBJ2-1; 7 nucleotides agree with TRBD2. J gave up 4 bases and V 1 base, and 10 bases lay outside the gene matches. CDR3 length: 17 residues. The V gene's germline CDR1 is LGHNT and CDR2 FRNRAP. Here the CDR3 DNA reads TGTGCTAGTGGTTTGGCCCTCCCGGGACTAAGGTACAATGAGCAGTTCTTC. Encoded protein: CASGLALPGLRYNEQFF.